Each of the 32 T cell receptor beta chains below was sequenced from the same sample in a study of CD8+ T cells in alopecia areata (dated by TCRdb to the late 2010s). Libraries were built with the immunoSEQ multiplex PCR assay. RNA was extracted from all samples and reverse transcribed into cDNA as template for TCR sequencing. TCRdb's version of the immuneACCESS table is confined to in-frame rearrangements and falls short of the full clone set. An unresolved V gene accounts for under half of the shortfall where checked; the remainder is of unknown origin. The sample has approximately 150,000 clones on record, around 47% of them singletons. The ten largest clones capture about 6.4% of the sample. The sample consisted of CD4+ T cells sorted from blood. These receptors came from a human donor with alopecia areata.

The chain uses TRBV28 and TRBJ2-3, with D possibly TRBD2 on 6 matching bases. Between the trimmed V and J ends, which lost 6 bases and 1 base, there was a span of 11 bases. The germline V gene has CDR1 MDHEN and CDR2 SYDVKM. This CDR3 contains 14 residues. The CDR3 protein is CASRSGGGTDTQYF. The CDR3 DNA reads as TGTGCCAGCAGGTCCGGAGGGGGCACAGATACGCAGTATTTT. The whole variable domain, filled in from reference TRBV28 and TRBJ2-3, reads DVKVTQSSRYLVKRTGEKVFLECVQDMDHENMFWYRQDPGLGLRLIYFSYDVKMKEKGDIPEGYSVSREKKERFSLILESASTNQTSMYLCASRSGGGTDTQYFGPGTRLTVL.

Only a few counts were recorded for this clone. The chain uses TRBV2 and TRBJ2-2, with D unclear. There are 14 residues in the CDR3. V lost 6 bases and J 1 base, leaving 9 bases between the germline ends. Germline V gene lookup returns CDR1 SNHLY and CDR2 FYNNEI. Here the CDR3 reads CASRTDMNTGELFF. DNA for the CDR3: TGTGCCAGCAGGACTGACATGAACACCGGGGAGCTGTTTTTT.

The chain carries TRBV2 and TRBJ2-1; D is possibly TRBD2 (5 bases). CDR3 size: 12 residues. V was shortened by 6 bases and J by 7 bases, with 10 bases between the two germline ends. Germline CDR1 SNHLY, CDR2 FYNNEI. CDR3 DNA sequence: TGTGCCAGCAGGCCTACTAGTAATGAGCAGTTCTTC. Translation: CASRPTSNEQFF. The full variable domain, its missing parts supplied by reference TRBV2 and TRBJ2-1, is EPEVTQTPSHQVTQMGQEVILRCVPISNHLYFYWYRQILGQKVEFLVSFYNNEISEKSEIFDDQFSVERPDGSNFTLKIRSTKLEDSAMYFCASRPTSNEQFFGPGTRLTVL.

The gene calls are TRBV28 and TRBJ2-1, with 9 bases lining up with TRBD2. The CDR3 is 18 amino acids. Germline CDR1 and CDR2: MDHEN and SYDVKM. With 11 bases clipped from V and 1 base from J, the junction kept 18 bases outside the gene matches. CDR3 bases: TGTGCCGGCACCCCCCCCGGGCTAGCGGGATTATCCTACAATGAGCAGTTCTTC. Translating it yields CAGTPPGLAGLSYNEQFF.

This clone has just a few counts. The J gene is TRBJ1-5, the V gene TRBV7-2; TRBD1 aligns across 9 bases. Germline V gene data show CDR1 as SGHTA and CDR2 as FQGNSA. The CDR3 is made up of 19 amino acids. After removal of 1 base from V and 2 bases from J, the junction contained 12 bases not matched to a gene. The CDR3 loop is CASSLDLGTGRFGNQPQHF. Written as DNA, the CDR3 is TGTGCCAGCAGCTTAGATCTAGGGACAGGGAGATTCGGCAATCAGCCCCAGCATTTT.

The chain uses TRBV5-4 and TRBJ2-4, with TRBD2 matching over 9 bases. Germline V CDR1 and CDR2: SGHNT, YYREEE (reference sequence). The J segment lost 6 bases and the V segment lost 4 bases, leaving 8 bases of the junction unmatched. CDR3 length equals 15 residues. CDR3 coding DNA: TGTGCCAGCAGCAGGATGGAGACTAGCGGAAACATTCAGTACTTC. It encodes CASSRMETSGNIQYF.

This rearrangement joins TRBV28 to TRBJ2-6; 10 nucleotides agree with TRBD1. Germline-derived CDR1 and CDR2 are MDHEN and SYDVKM. V dropped 6 bases and J dropped 0; count of bases not matched to a gene: 11. The CDR3 is made up of 19 amino acids. This chain's CDR3 is CASSLRTGGIPSGANVLTF. The CDR3 DNA sequence: TGTGCCAGCAGCCTAAGGACAGGGGGGATTCCCTCTGGGGCCAACGTCCTGACTTTC. The whole variable domain, remainder taken from reference TRBV28 and TRBJ2-6, is DVKVTQSSRYLVKRTGEKVFLECVQDMDHENMFWYRQDPGLGLRLIYFSYDVKMKEKGDIPEGYSVSREKKERFSLILESASTNQTSMYLCASSLRTGGIPSGANVLTFGAGSRLTVL.

This clone turned up a few times. This chain uses TRBV18 with TRBJ2-5; unclear D gene. V was clipped by 2 bases and J by 2 bases, with 6 bases between them. The CDR3 is made up of 13 amino acids. The germline CDR1 and CDR2 sequences are KGHSH and LQKENI. The CDR3 loop reads CASSPYVQETQYF. The CDR3 DNA reads as TGTGCCAGCTCACCATACGTACAAGAGACCCAGTACTTC. Full variable domain (outside the CDR3, taken from reference TRBV18 and TRBJ2-5): NAGVMQNPRHLVRRRGQEARLRCSPMKGHSHVYWYRQLPEEGLKFMVYLQKENIIDESGMPKERFSAEFPKEGPSILRIQQVVRGDSAAYFCASSPYVQETQYFGPGTRLLVL.

A few counts support this clone. The chain carries TRBV28 and TRBJ1-2, with D possibly TRBD1 on 5 matching bases. V was trimmed by 3 bases and J by 8 bases, leaving 16 bases between them. Germline CDR1 and CDR2: MDHEN and SYDVKM. This CDR3 spans 14 amino acids. Written as DNA, the CDR3 is TGTGCCAGCAGTTTTTATTCCGGGGCGCAGGGCTACACCTTC. Protein: CASSFYSGAQGYTF.

This clone was recorded once. The CDR3 sequence: CASSARAPDREGFNYGYTF. In DNA form, the CDR3 reads TGTGCCAGCAGTGCTCGAGCCCCGGACAGGGAGGGTTTTAACTATGGCTACACCTTC. This chain joins TRBV2 and TRBJ1-2; 8 nucleotides match TRBD1. CDR3 length equals 19 residues. Germline-derived CDR1 and CDR2 are SNHLY and FYNNEI. V was clipped by 4 bases and J by 1 base; unmatched bases: 17.

The chain is built from TRBV4-1 and TRBJ2-7, with 7 bases that match TRBD2. Per the germline V gene, CDR1 is MGHRA and CDR2 is YSYEKL. The CDR3 loop spans 17 amino acids. Losses at the gene ends were 1 base for V and 2 bases for J; bases not matched to a gene: 11. CDR3 amino acids: CASSQGLAGASTYEQYF. Here the CDR3 DNA reads TGCGCCAGCAGCCAAGGTCTTGCGGGAGCATCTACCTACGAGCAGTACTTC.

The sample holds a few counts of this clone. The V call is TRBV29-1, the J call TRBJ2-5, with 12 bases aligning to TRBD2. The CDR3 consists of 17 residues. V shed 7 bases and J 5 bases; nucleotides not matched to a gene: 17. CDR1 and CDR2 (germline): SQVTM, ANQGSEA. CDR3 region: CSAGLAGLNRIGETQYF. CDR3 coding DNA: TGCAGCGCTGGACTAGCGGGGCTTAATAGAATTGGGGAGACCCAGTACTTC.

The chain joins TRBV11-1 to TRBJ2-1; 9 positions agree with TRBD2. The CDR3 has 17 residues. Trimming at V came to 5 bases and at J to 2 bases, leaving 10 bases not matched to a gene. CDR1 and CDR2 (germline): SGHAT, FQDESV (reference sequence). The CDR3 spells CASSLPRSGRTYNEQFF. CDR3 bases: TGTGCCAGCAGCCTCCCCCGAAGCGGGAGGACCTACAATGAGCAGTTCTTC.

V and J are TRBV28 and TRBJ2-3; tentative D call: TRBD2 (5 bases). This CDR3 is built from 16 residues. The germline gives CDR1 MDHEN, CDR2 SYDVKM. Deletions cut 1 base from V and 0 bases from J, with 11 bases between. The CDR3 reads CASSLSAGGSTDTQYF. The CDR3, as DNA: TGTGCCAGCAGTTTATCTGCAGGAGGTAGCACAGATACGCAGTATTTT. The variable domain in full, completed from reference TRBV28 and TRBJ2-3, reads DVKVTQSSRYLVKRTGEKVFLECVQDMDHENMFWYRQDPGLGLRLIYFSYDVKMKEKGDIPEGYSVSREKKERFSLILESASTNQTSMYLCASSLSAGGSTDTQYFGPGTRLTVL.

The genes are TRBV7-9 and TRBJ2-5; D gene uncertain. The CDR3 runs 14 residues. Trimming left V 0 bases short and J 3 bases short, with 8 bases between. CDR1 is SEHNR and CDR2 is FQNEAQ in the germline V gene (reference sequence). The CDR3 loop is CASSLAASKETQYF. The CDR3 DNA sequence: TGTGCCAGCAGCTTAGCTGCTAGTAAAGAGACCCAGTACTTC.

J is TRBJ2-7 and V is TRBV28, with 8 bases identical to TRBD2. This CDR3 contains 16 residues. Germline CDR1 and CDR2: MDHEN and SYDVKM. V lost 5 bases to trimming and J lost 4 bases; unmatched junction nucleotides: 13. The CDR3 region is CASSAPAGRGMYEQYF. The CDR3 coding sequence is TGTGCCAGCAGTGCACCAGCCGGGAGGGGGATGTACGAGCAGTACTTC.

This clone was detected a few times. The genes are TRBV28 and TRBJ2-1; 7 positions match TRBD1. Germline trimming cut 2 bases from V and 14 bases from J; bases unmatched to any gene: 3. The CDR3 sequence is 11 residues long. From germline, CDR1 is MDHEN and CDR2 SYDVKM. In DNA form, the CDR3 reads TGTGCCAGCAGTTTAACCAGGGGGAAGTTCTTC. Protein product: CASSLTRGKFF.

The chain recombines TRBV29-1 with TRBJ1-4; a weak D match, TRBD1 (5 bases). CDR1 and CDR2 (germline): SQVTM, ANQGSEA. Trimming removed 3 bases from V and 13 bases from J, with 30 bases in between. This CDR3 has 17 residues. This CDR3 is CSVEIMQGSLQRSLLFF. CDR3 DNA: TGCAGCGTTGAGATTATGCAGGGATCATTACAGAGATCATTACTGTTTTTT.

The V call is TRBV20-1, the J call TRBJ2-5; D unclear. The CDR3 spans 11 residues. Trimming removed 2 bases from V and 4 bases from J, with 5 bases in between. CDR1 DFQATT and CDR2 SNEGSKA come from the germline V gene (reference sequence). The CDR3 DNA is TGCAGTGCTAGATCCTCAGAGACCCAGTACTTC. It yields the protein CSARSSETQYF.

This sequence joins TRBV20-1 and TRBJ2-3; D perhaps matches TRBD2 (5 bases). CDR1 DFQATT and CDR2 SNEGSKA come from the germline V gene (reference sequence). The V end was cut by 6 bases, the J end by 6 bases, with 10 bases between. This CDR3 region has 11 residues. The CDR3 protein is CSARVFDTQYF. CDR3 nucleotide sequence: TGCAGTGCGCGGGTATTCGATACGCAGTATTTT.

The rearrangement uses TRBV11-2 and TRBJ2-7, with D tentatively TRBD2 (6 bases). The germline V and J ends were trimmed by 1 base and 2 bases, with 15 bases remaining between them. Germline V lookup: CDR1 SGHAT, CDR2 FQNNGV. The CDR3 has 16 residues. The CDR3 coding sequence is TGTGCCAGCAGCTTAGTTGGGCAAGGAGGGGCCTACGAGCAGTACTTC. It is translated as CASSLVGQGGAYEQYF.

This chain connects TRBV9 to TRBJ1-2, with D possibly being TRBD1 (6 bases). With 0 bases removed from V and 5 bases from J, the gap between germline ends came to 11 bases. Germline-derived CDR1 and CDR2 are SGDLS and YYNGEE. This CDR3 has 14 residues. This chain's CDR3 is CASSVDGGRYGYTF. Here the CDR3 DNA reads TGTGCCAGCAGCGTAGATGGGGGCAGGTATGGCTACACCTTC.

The chain combines TRBV29-1 with TRBJ2-2; the D gene is possibly TRBD2 (5 bases). V was pared by 4 bases and J by 0 bases, with 15 bases between. Germline V gene lookup returns CDR1 SQVTM and CDR2 ANQGSEA. The CDR3 totals 16 residues. The chain's CDR3 is CSVGGFKVANTGELFF. The CDR3 DNA is TGCAGCGTTGGCGGGTTTAAGGTCGCGAACACCGGGGAGCTGTTTTTT.

The rearrangement uses TRBV5-1 and TRBJ2-5; 11 bases align to TRBD2. CDR1 and CDR2 (germline): SGHRS, YFSETQ. The ends lost 1 base at V and 5 bases at J; junction bases unmatched: 4. This CDR3 is built from 15 residues. The CDR3 is CASSLSLAGVETQYF. CDR3 nucleotide sequence: TGCGCCAGCAGCTTGTCACTAGCGGGAGTGGAGACCCAGTACTTC.

V gene TRBV29-1 combines with J gene TRBJ1-1; D unclear. The CDR3 length is 12 residues. V was pared by 2 bases and J by 2 bases, with 6 bases between. Germline assignment: CDR1 SQVTM and CDR2 ANQGSEA. The CDR3 coding sequence is TGCAGCGTTGAATCAGATAACACTGAAGCTTTCTTT. It specifies CSVESDNTEAFF.

The V gene is TRBV29-1, the J gene TRBJ2-5, with a possible D match to TRBD2 (5 bases). Trimming took off 7 bases at V and 4 bases at J, with 13 bases between the two ends. The CDR3 sequence is 12 residues long. Germline V gives CDR1 SQVTM, CDR2 ANQGSEA. DNA for the CDR3: TGCAGCGCCGCGCCAGGAGGAGAGACCCAGTACTTC. Protein: CSAAPGGETQYF.

This chain uses TRBV5-1 with TRBJ1-2; D is ambiguous. Germline lookup yields CDR1 SGHRS and CDR2 YFSETQ. Trimming shortened V by 5 bases and J by 7 bases, and 21 bases separated the two germline ends. CDR3 length: 15 amino acids. CDR3 coding DNA: TGCGCCAGCAGACTGCAAGGCACCCCGGGTCGTGGCTACACCTTC. Protein product: CASRLQGTPGRGYTF. Supplemented by reference TRBV5-1 and TRBJ1-2, the full variable domain reads KAGVTQTPRYLIKTRGQQVTLSCSPISGHRSVSWYQQTPGQGLQFLFEYFSETQRNKGNFPGRFSGRQFSNSRSEMNVSTLELGDSALYLCASRLQGTPGRGYTFGSGTRLTVV.

CDR3 amino acids: CASSPRGTQYF. The CDR3 DNA is TGTGCCAGCAGCCCTAGGGGGACCCAGTACTTC. The chain is built from TRBV13 and TRBJ2-5, with D possibly matching TRBD1 (5 bases). The CDR3 contains 11 residues. CDR1 PRHDT and CDR2 FYEKMQ come from the germline V gene (reference sequence). V shed 5 bases and J shed 7 bases, with 8 bases lying between them.

The chain recombines TRBV6-5 with TRBJ1-2; no clear D gene. Germline V lookup: CDR1 MNHEY, CDR2 SVGAGI. Trimming cost V 7 bases and J 7 bases, with 13 bases left between them. CDR3 length: 12 residues. The CDR3 loop is CASKEGFGGYTF. CDR3 sequence (DNA): TGTGCCAGCAAGGAGGGCTTCGGTGGCTACACCTTC.

The rearrangement joins TRBV29-1 to TRBJ2-1, with TRBD2 as a possible D gene (6 bases). The ends were cut back, 7 bases at V and 0 bases at J, with 25 bases in the middle. The germline V gene encodes CDR1 SQVTM and CDR2 ANQGSEA. CDR3 length equals 18 residues. CDR3 sequence: CSAARGTQEWSSYNEQFF. CDR3 nucleotide sequence: TGCAGCGCTGCCCGGGGGACTCAAGAGTGGAGCTCCTACAATGAGCAGTTCTTC.

The chain links TRBV19 to TRBJ2-6; weak D call: TRBD1 (5 bases). Germline V gives CDR1 LNHDA, CDR2 SQIVND (reference sequence). The CDR3 length is 16 residues. The V end was cut by 1 base, the J end by 4 bases, with 11 bases between. CDR3 sequence: CASSIVRGTGANVLTF. CDR3 coding DNA: TGTGCCAGTAGTATAGTTAGGGGCACAGGGGCCAACGTCCTGACTTTC.

The chain carries TRBV28 and TRBJ2-7; D unclear. This CDR3 has 11 amino acids. Deletions cut 5 bases from V and 6 bases from J, with 8 bases between. Germline CDR1 and CDR2: MDHEN and SYDVKM. CDR3 residues: CASSARGEQYF. The CDR3 nucleotides read TGTGCCAGCAGTGCCCGCGGCGAGCAGTACTTC.